The sample holds many counts of the clone carrying this TCR beta chain. For naive CD8 T cells, sorting used the CD8+CD4-CCR7+CD45RA+ phenotype. The data originate from a study of molecular identifiers for immune sequencing clone quantification. Study as a whole: In replicates, RNA taken from roughly 20,000 or 100,000 naive CD8 cells was divided five ways, and four portions underwent sequencing.

Germline values: CDR1 SEHNR, CDR2 FQNEAQ (reference sequence). Trimming pared 4 bases from V and 1 base from J, leaving 14 bases between. This CDR3 is 15 amino acids long. A single record per CDR3 protein comes from TCRdb applying MiXCR to the PCR reads. The table records under 800,000 distinct CDR3 sequences, about 25% of them present only once. The rearrangement links TRBV7-9 to TRBJ2-7, with D perhaps given as TRBD1 or TRBD2 (5 bases each). The origin of this receptor is a human donor in good health. Some libraries in this study had Jurkat cell RNA spiked in. The specimen sequenced was naive CD8+ T cells from blood, with Jurkat cell RNA spiked in. Subset: FACS-sorted CD8+CD4-CCR7+CD45RA+ naive T cells. DNA for the CDR3: TGTGCCAGCAGCTCGCAGTGGGACGCTTCCTACGAGCAGTACTTC. The encoded protein is CASSSQWDASYEQYF.